Presented here are 2 T cell receptor beta chains from one specimen sequenced in a study of blood T cell repertoires in COVID-19 (TCRdb year 2020). Libraries were constructed by the immunoSEQ multiplex PCR assay. TCRdb obtained this table from immuneACCESS and retained in-frame rearrangements with V and J assigned. These tables miss some clones; where compared with another copy, unresolved V genes account for less than half of the shortfall, and the remainder is unexplained. This sample has 350,000 to 400,000 clones in its table, and roughly 87% of those were observed once. In total, the top ten clones hold 3% of the sample. Sequencing was carried out using PBMCs or T cells enriched from blood (not recorded which). All receptors come from a woman in her twenties or thirties who had recovered from COVID-19.

The chain uses TRBV5-4 and TRBJ2-5, with TRBD2 identical over 9 bases. The V segment lost 5 bases and the J segment 1 base; nucleotides outside the gene matches: 0. The CDR3 sequence is 13 residues long. Germline V gives CDR1 SGHNT, CDR2 YYREEE (reference sequence). Written as DNA, the CDR3 is TGTGCCAGCAGACTAGCGGGCCAAGAGACCCAGTACTTC. Residues: CASRLAGQETQYF.

The genes are TRBV5-1 and TRBJ1-2; no clear D. The V and J ends lost 1 base and 0 bases respectively, with 7 bases between them. Germline CDR1 is SGHRS and CDR2 is YFSETQ. This CDR3 is built from 14 residues. The CDR3 DNA follows: TGCGCCAGCAGCTTGATGGCCTCTAACTATGGCTACACCTTC. Translating it yields CASSLMASNYGYTF.